This TCR beta chain comes out of a study of blood T cell repertoires in COVID-19. The data were produced by immunoSEQ multiplex PCR, yet TCRdb's version contains in-frame clones alone and is incomplete. The sample consists of around 320,000 clones, approximately 85% of them appearing once. With 1 base removed from V and 4 bases from J, the gap between germline ends came to 7 bases. The CDR3 is 12 amino acids. Germline assignment: CDR1 GTSNPN and CDR2 SVGIG (reference sequence). This chain links TRBV30 with TRBJ1-1; unclear D gene. The source of this sequence is a human donor in a cohort sampled during active COVID-19. The sample consisted of peripheral blood. DNA of the CDR3: TGTGCCTGGAGTGATCTAGGCACTGAAGCTTTCTTT. This encodes CAWSDLGTEAFF.